This T cell receptor beta chain was documented in a study of T cell changes during pregnancy in multiple sclerosis (dated by TCRdb to the late 2010s). For context, the study as a whole: The study looked at changes in the T cell repertoire across pregnancy in women with multiple sclerosis.

Libraries were built with the immunoSEQ multiplex PCR assay. TCRdb carries this immuneACCESS record with in-frame sequences only. Its versions omit some clonotypes, under half of them owing to an unresolved V gene in the studies checked, with the rest unexplained. This sample gives around 57,000 clones in total; about nine tenths of them show up just once. Of the sample, 1% to 1.5% is held by the ten largest clones. For this clone: Its antigen has not been determined. The junction shows a germline mismatch at one end, possibly a read error.

The CDR3 contains 14 residues, cysteine and phenylalanine counted. Solely the CDR3 DNA is kept, with 42 bases framed from the first base. The germline V gene (reference sequence) sets CDR1 to SEHNR and CDR2 to FQNEAQ. Recombination linked TRBV7-9 to TRBJ2-7, and possibly TRBD2, on 5 matching bases. This clonotype was sampled from a female donor in good health, enrolled as a control in a pregnancy study. The specimen was peripheral blood, collected after pregnancy. In nucleotides, the sequence is TGTGCCAGCAGCCTAGCAACAAACTCCTACGAGCAGTACTTC. It specifies CASSLATNSYEQYF.